This T cell receptor (beta chain) stems from a study of shared clonotypes between healthy human individuals. General observations from the study: Donors were few, which limited the genetic and exposure-history diversity represented.

The naive CD8 subset, CD45RO-negative cells positively selected for CCR7, excluded terminally differentiated effector memory CD45RA+ cells. Clones were sequenced by immunoSEQ multiplex PCR, and TCRdb holds only the in-frame ones, with some missing. The sample has under 850,000 clones; approximately 92% are singletons. About this clone itself: What it binds is unknown.

Sequenced input: naive CD8+ T cells sorted from blood. The origin of this receptor is a man younger than 40 in good health.

The CDR3 nucleotides read TGTGCCAGCAGCTTCTGGCAGGCCGCCTATGGCTACACCTTC. It specifies CASSFWQAAYGYTF. The chain employs TRBV5-4 and TRBJ1-2, with D hard to call. The CDR3 is 14 amino acids. Trimming took off 2 bases at V and 4 bases at J, with 12 bases between the two ends. Germline V CDR1 and CDR2: SGHNT, YYREEE (reference sequence).